A selection of T cell receptor beta chains follows, all from one sample in a study of T cell responses to AZD1222 COVID-19 vaccine. Generated by immunoSEQ multiplex PCR, the TCRdb table keeps only in-frame clones and is missing some. The data show over 100,000 clones, approximately 85% seen once. The source material was peripheral blood, sampled 28 days after the second dose of the MenACWY control vaccine. Receptors were obtained from an adult who received the MenACWY meningococcal vaccine as a control. Each CDR3 is given with its conserved first and last residue. Fields, in order: J gene, D gene, V gene, clone size, CDR3 protein, CDR3 DNA. The D gene is left open where the match is weak. Where a row states a size, it is once, few, many or the class of an expanded clone; other rows omit it.

>TRBJ1-5|NA|TRBV5-1|NA
CASRPDGNQPQHF
TGCGCCAGCAGACCAGACGGCAATCAGCCCCAGCATTTT
>TRBJ1-5|NA|TRBV5-5|NA
CASSYGPLDNQPQHF
TGTGCCAGCAGCTACGGCCCGTTGGACAATCAGCCCCAGCATTTT
>TRBJ2-3|NA|TRBV4-1|NA
CASSQRTDTQYF
TGCGCCAGCAGCCAACGGACAGATACGCAGTATTTT
>TRBJ2-3|NA|TRBV2|NA
CASRRQSDTQYF
TGTGCCAGCAGACGACAGTCAGATACGCAGTATTTT
>TRBJ1-4|NA|TRBV6-5|NA
CASSYSIGSPEKLFF
TGTGCCAGCAGTTACTCGATCGGCAGCCCGGAAAAACTGTTTTTT
>TRBJ1-6|NA|TRBV12-5|few
CASGLEGKSPLHF
TGTGCTAGTGGTTTGGAGGGGAAGTCACCCCTCCACTTT
>TRBJ2-2|NA|TRBV18|NA
CASSPLAGGPTGELFF
TGTGCCAGCTCACCACTCGCGGGCGGACCCACCGGGGAGCTGTTTTTT
>TRBJ1-6|NA|TRBV6-5|NA
CASTKNNSPLHF
TGTGCCAGCACAAAGAATAATTCACCCCTCCACTTT
>TRBJ1-1|TRBD1|TRBV11-2|once
CASTLGTGAHTEAFF
TGTGCCAGCACCTTGGGGACAGGGGCGCACACTGAAGCTTTCTTT
>TRBJ2-1|NA|TRBV6-2/TRBV6-3|NA
CASSAPEWGYNEQFF
TGTGCCAGCAGCGCCCCAGAATGGGGCTACAATGAGCAGTTCTTC
>TRBJ2-7|NA|TRBV9|NA
CASSVADSTTYEQYF
TGTGCCAGCAGCGTAGCTGACTCCACCACCTACGAGCAGTACTTC
>TRBJ2-7|TRBD1|TRBV11-3|NA
CASSLDGTGGTYEQYF
TGTGCCAGCAGCTTAGACGGGACAGGGGGAACCTACGAGCAGTACTTC
>TRBJ1-5|NA|TRBV6-2/TRBV6-3|NA
CASSDYRSLLVNQPQHF
TGTGCCAGCAGCGACTATCGGAGTCTTCTAGTCAATCAGCCCCAGCATTTT
>TRBJ1-3|TRBD1|TRBV25-1|NA
CASRGQGKNTIYF
TGTGCCAGCAGGGGACAGGGAAAGAACACCATATATTTT
>TRBJ1-1|NA|TRBV29-1|once
CSPFGGSEAFF
TGCAGCCCATTCGGGGGCTCTGAAGCTTTCTTT
>TRBJ1-2|NA|TRBV7-9|NA
CASSFSMYHRGYTF
TGTGCCAGCAGCTTTAGTATGTACCACAGAGGCTACACCTTC
>TRBJ1-4|NA|TRBV5-1|NA
CASSLSQLNEKLFF
TGCGCCAGCAGCTTAAGTCAGCTTAATGAAAAACTGTTTTTT
>TRBJ1-2|NA|TRBV5-1|NA
CASSPVTANYGYTF
TGCGCCAGCAGCCCGGTGACAGCTAACTATGGCTACACCTTC
>TRBJ2-1|NA|TRBV9|NA
CASSVTGDNGNEQFF
TGTGCCAGCAGCGTAACGGGAGATAATGGGAATGAGCAGTTCTTC
>TRBJ2-2|NA|TRBV9|NA
CASSDGEGGSGELFF
TGTGCCAGCAGCGATGGAGAGGGGGGCAGCGGGGAGCTGTTTTTT
>TRBJ2-5|NA|TRBV5-6|NA
CASSLGGQKETQYF
TGTGCCAGCAGCTTGGGGGGCCAAAAAGAGACCCAGTACTTC
>TRBJ2-1|TRBD2|TRBV27|NA
CASSLLVAGEGEQFF
TGTGCCAGCAGTTTATTGGTAGCGGGAGAAGGTGAGCAGTTCTTC
>TRBJ1-2|NA|TRBV20-1|NA
CSAPLGSAETF
TGCAGTGCTCCCCTGGGCAGCGCGGAAACCTTC
>TRBJ1-5|NA|TRBV19|NA
CASTRNGVLGNQPQHF
TGTGCCAGTACCAGGAACGGGGTTCTTGGCAATCAGCCCCAGCATTTT
>TRBJ1-1|NA|TRBV18|NA
CASSKEGRFTEAFF
TGTGCCAGCTCAAAAGAAGGGAGGTTCACTGAAGCTTTCTTT
>TRBJ2-3|TRBD1|TRBV5-1|once
CASSSVQTGLSTDTQYF
TGCGCCAGCAGCTCGGTCCAGACAGGGCTCTCGACAGATACGCAGTATTTT